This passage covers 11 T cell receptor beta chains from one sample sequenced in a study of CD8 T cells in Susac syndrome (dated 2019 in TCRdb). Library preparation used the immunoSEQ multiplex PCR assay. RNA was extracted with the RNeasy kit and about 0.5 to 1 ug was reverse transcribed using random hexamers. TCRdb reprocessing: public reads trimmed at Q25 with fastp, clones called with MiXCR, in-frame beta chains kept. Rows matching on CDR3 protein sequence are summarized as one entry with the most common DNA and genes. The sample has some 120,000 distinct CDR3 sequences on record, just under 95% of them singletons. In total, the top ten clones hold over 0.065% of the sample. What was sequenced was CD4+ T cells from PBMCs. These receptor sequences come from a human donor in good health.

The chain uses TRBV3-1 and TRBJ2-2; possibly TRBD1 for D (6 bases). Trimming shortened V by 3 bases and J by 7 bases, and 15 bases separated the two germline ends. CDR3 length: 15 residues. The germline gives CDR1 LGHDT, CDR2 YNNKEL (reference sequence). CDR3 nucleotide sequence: TGTGCCAGCAGCCAGGCCACAGGGTCCTACGGGGAGCTGTTTTTT. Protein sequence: CASSQATGSYGELFF.

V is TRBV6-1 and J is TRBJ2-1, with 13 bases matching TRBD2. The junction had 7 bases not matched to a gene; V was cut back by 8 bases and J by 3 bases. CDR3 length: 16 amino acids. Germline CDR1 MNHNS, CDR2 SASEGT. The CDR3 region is CASRTSGRVFYNEQFF. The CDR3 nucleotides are TGTGCCAGCCGGACTAGCGGGAGAGTCTTCTACAATGAGCAGTTCTTC.

CDR3 sequence reads: CASSLLGGRNYEQYF. As DNA, the CDR3 is TGTGCCAGCAGCTTACTGGGGGGGCGGAACTACGAGCAGTACTTC. The J gene is TRBJ2-7, the V gene TRBV7-2; D possibly corresponds to TRBD2 (7 bases). The germline V gene has CDR1 SGHTA and CDR2 FQGNSA. The CDR3 covers 15 residues. Trimming left V 2 bases short and J 3 bases short, with 14 bases between.

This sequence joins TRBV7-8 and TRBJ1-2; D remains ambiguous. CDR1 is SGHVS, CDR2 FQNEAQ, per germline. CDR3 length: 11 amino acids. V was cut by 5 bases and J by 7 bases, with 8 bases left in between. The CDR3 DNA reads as TGTGCCAGCAGCCCGTTGGGTGGCTACACCTTC. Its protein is CASSPLGGYTF.

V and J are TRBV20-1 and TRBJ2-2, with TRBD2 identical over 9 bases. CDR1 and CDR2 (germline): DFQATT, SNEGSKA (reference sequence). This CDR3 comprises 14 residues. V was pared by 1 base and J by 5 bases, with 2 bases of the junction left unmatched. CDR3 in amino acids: CSARVSGSTGELFF. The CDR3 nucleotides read TGCAGTGCTAGAGTTAGCGGGAGTACCGGGGAGCTGTTTTTT.

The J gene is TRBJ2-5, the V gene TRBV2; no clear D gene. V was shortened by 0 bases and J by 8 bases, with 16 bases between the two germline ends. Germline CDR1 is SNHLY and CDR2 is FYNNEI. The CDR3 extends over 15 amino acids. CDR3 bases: TGTGCCAGCAGTGAAGCTACCGGGTCGAAGATAACCCAGTACTTC. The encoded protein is CASSEATGSKITQYF.

The CDR3 nucleotides read TGCGCCAGCAGGCGGCCGTCCGGGACAGAGGTTTTCTTT. Translating gives CASRRPSGTEVFF. The J gene is TRBJ1-1, the V gene TRBV5-1, with 7 bases identical to TRBD1. The CDR3 is 13 residues long. CDR1 is SGHRS, CDR2 YFSETQ, per germline. V shed 5 bases, J shed 13 bases, and the junction held 14 bases outside the gene matches.

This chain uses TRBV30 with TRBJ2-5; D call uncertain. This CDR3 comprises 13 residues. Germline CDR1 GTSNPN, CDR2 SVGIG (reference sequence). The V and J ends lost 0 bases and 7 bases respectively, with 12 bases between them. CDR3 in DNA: TGTGCCTGGAGTGTCTCAAGCGAGGCGACCCAGTACTTC. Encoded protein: CAWSVSSEATQYF.

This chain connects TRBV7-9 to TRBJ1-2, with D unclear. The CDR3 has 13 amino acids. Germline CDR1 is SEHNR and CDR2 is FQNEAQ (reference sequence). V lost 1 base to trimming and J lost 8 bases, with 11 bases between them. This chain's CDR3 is CASSLEKWQGYTF. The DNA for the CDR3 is TGTGCCAGCAGCTTAGAAAAGTGGCAGGGCTACACCTTC.

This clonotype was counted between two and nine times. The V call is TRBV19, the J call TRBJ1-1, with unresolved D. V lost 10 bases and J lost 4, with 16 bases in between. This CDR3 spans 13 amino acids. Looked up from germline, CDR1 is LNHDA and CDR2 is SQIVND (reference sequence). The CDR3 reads CATLGVIRTEAFF. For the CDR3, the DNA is TGTGCCACCCTCGGGGTGATTCGCACTGAAGCTTTCTTT. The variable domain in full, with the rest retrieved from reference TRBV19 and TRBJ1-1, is DGGITQSPKYLFRKEGQNVTLSCEQNLNHDAMYWYRQDPGQGLRLIYYSQIVNDFQKGDIAEGYSVSREKKESFPLTVTSAQKNPTAFYLCATLGVIRTEAFFGQGTRLTVV.

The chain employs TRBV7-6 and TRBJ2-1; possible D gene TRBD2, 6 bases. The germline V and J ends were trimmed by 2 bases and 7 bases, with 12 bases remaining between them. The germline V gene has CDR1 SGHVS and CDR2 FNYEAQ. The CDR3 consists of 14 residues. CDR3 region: CASSLLVGSNEQFF. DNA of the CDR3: TGTGCCAGCAGCTTACTTGTCGGGAGTAATGAGCAGTTCTTC.